The 11 T cell receptor beta chains listed next were all sequenced from one sample in a study of blood T cell repertoires in COVID-19. The data were produced by immunoSEQ multiplex PCR, yet TCRdb's version contains in-frame clones alone and is incomplete. The sample has about 140,000 clones, approximately 86% seen once. Material for sequencing was peripheral blood. The receptors shown here come from a human donor in a cohort sampled during active COVID-19.

This sequence joins TRBV2 and TRBJ2-7; D unresolved. The germline gives CDR1 SNHLY, CDR2 FYNNEI. This CDR3 has 12 residues. Trimming shortened V by 4 bases and J by 2 bases, and 6 bases separated the two germline ends. The CDR3 DNA follows: TGTGCCAGCAGTGTAATAGCCTACGAGCAGTACTTC. It encodes CASSVIAYEQYF.

The V gene is TRBV4-2, the J gene TRBJ2-5; 11 nucleotides match TRBD2. CDR1 is LGHNA, CDR2 YNFKEQ, per germline. The ends lost 5 bases at V and 4 bases at J; junction bases unmatched: 15. The CDR3 is made up of 18 amino acids. The CDR3 bases are TGTGCCAGCAGCGGAAGGGGTCTAGCGGGAGGTCTACCAGAGACCCAGTACTTC. Its protein is CASSGRGLAGGLPETQYF.

The V call is TRBV5-1, the J call TRBJ1-4, with 9 nucleotides matching TRBD1. The CDR3 is 17 residues long. Per the germline V gene, CDR1 is SGHRS and CDR2 is YFSETQ. The V gene end was trimmed by 0 bases and the J gene end by 4 bases; junction bases not matched to a gene: 7. The CDR3 DNA is TGCGCCAGCAGCTTGGCCAGGGGGACAGGGTATAATGAAAAACTGTTTTTT. Its protein product is CASSLARGTGYNEKLFF. The full variable domain, with the rest looked up from reference TRBV5-1 and TRBJ1-4, is KAGVTQTPRYLIKTRGQQVTLSCSPISGHRSVSWYQQTPGQGLQFLFEYFSETQRNKGNFPGRFSGRQFSNSRSEMNVSTLELGDSALYLCASSLARGTGYNEKLFFGSGTQLSVL.

The V gene is TRBV27, the J gene TRBJ2-2, with TRBD2 matching 7 bases. CDR1 and CDR2 (germline): MNHEY, SMNVEV (reference sequence). J lost 4 bases, V lost 6 bases, and 8 bases had no gene match. This CDR3 has 15 amino acids. In DNA form, the CDR3 reads TGTGCCAGCAGAGGACCGGGGAGGGGCACCGGGGAGCTGTTTTTT. Translating gives CASRGPGRGTGELFF.

The V call is TRBV6-2 or TRBV6-3, the J call TRBJ1-1; D is perhaps TRBD1 (6 bases). The V gene's germline CDR1 is MNHEY and CDR2 SVGEGT. Trimming removed 0 bases at V and 1 base at J, with 6 bases between. This CDR3 has 14 amino acids. The DNA of the CDR3 is TGTGCCAGCAGTTACTCGGGGGCGAACACTGAAGCTTTCTTT. This translates into CASSYSGANTEAFF.

The V call is TRBV28, the J call TRBJ2-2; D might be TRBD2 (5 bases). CDR1 and CDR2 (germline): MDHEN, SYDVKM. The V end lost 8 bases, the J end lost 5 bases, and 18 bases lay between the germline ends. The CDR3 runs to 15 residues. The CDR3, as DNA: TGTGCCAGCCACGTTTGGCGGGTGGGAACCGGGGAGCTGTTTTTT. Its translation: CASHVWRVGTGELFF.

The rearrangement joins TRBV9 to TRBJ2-1; the match to TRBD1 covers 7 bases. V was clipped by 1 base and J by 9 bases; unmatched bases: 7. The CDR3 extends over 14 amino acids. Germline CDR1 is SGDLS and CDR2 is YYNGEE. The CDR3 DNA reads as TGTGCCAGCAGCGTAACAGGGGACCTTTCTGAGCAGTTCTTC. It codes for CASSVTGDLSEQFF.

CDR3 loop: CASSLDKRTSGSNEQFF. The CDR3, as DNA: TGTGCCAGCAGCTTAGATAAAAGGACTAGCGGGAGTAATGAGCAGTTCTTC. V and J are TRBV11-2 and TRBJ2-1; 13 nucleotides match TRBD2. The length of the CDR3 is 17 residues. The J segment lost 7 bases and the V segment lost 0 bases, leaving 6 bases of the junction unmatched. Germline V gives CDR1 SGHAT, CDR2 FQNNGV.

The CDR3, as DNA: TGTGCCAGCAGCCTGACTAGCGGGAGAGTAAGAGATACGCAGTATTTT. Translating it yields CASSLTSGRVRDTQYF. The chain joins TRBV7-3 to TRBJ2-3; 12 nucleotides agree with TRBD2. This CDR3 contains 16 residues. The germline gives CDR1 SGHTA, CDR2 FQGTGA. V dropped 5 bases and J dropped 5; count of bases not matched to a gene: 8.

The J gene is TRBJ2-1, the V gene TRBV7-2; maybe TRBD2 (5 bases). This CDR3 comprises 18 residues. Trimming left V 1 base short and J 6 bases short, with 22 bases between. Per the germline V gene, CDR1 is SGHTA and CDR2 is FQGNSA. The CDR3 DNA reads TGTGCCAGCAGCTTAGTTGGGAACCTCGCCGGAGGCCTCAATGAGCAGTTCTTC. Translation gives CASSLVGNLAGGLNEQFF.

The gene calls are TRBV28 and TRBJ1-1; D is ambiguous. CDR1 is MDHEN, CDR2 SYDVKM, per germline. V shed 1 base and J shed 0 bases, with 6 bases lying between them. The CDR3 has 14 residues. CDR3 bases: TGTGCCAGCAGTTTATTGCGGATGAACACTGAAGCTTTCTTT. Translation: CASSLLRMNTEAFF.